This TCR beta chain was sequenced for a study of Ad26.COV2.S vaccination and SARS-CoV-2 variants. Background on the study: Administration of Ad26.COV2.S was intramuscular, either once or twice 56 days apart. Study-wide findings and caveats: It was reported that spike-specific CD8+ and CD4+ T cell responses were substantially broad after vaccination.

Produced via immunoSEQ multiplex PCR; TCRdb's table is partial and in-frame only. The profile shows some 640,000 clones, 89% of them singletons. The junction had 7 bases not matched to a gene; V was cut back by 3 bases and J by 6 bases. In germline, CDR1 is MNHEY, CDR2 SVGAGI. CDR3 length: 16 residues. The treatment is: about 20 received Ad26.COV2.S at low or high dose, single or two shots; 5 received placebo; per-sample allocation not given. Sampling took place 63 days after the first vaccine or placebo injection. The vaccine antigen was prefusion-stabilized Wuhan SARS-CoV-2 spike. Regarding this clone: The antigen is not known.

Sequenced here: peripheral blood, sampled in a trial of Ad26.COV2.S vaccine versus placebo. This TCR came from a person aged 18 to 65 who received the Ad26.COV2.S COVID-19 vaccine or a placebo. This rearrangement joins TRBV6-5 to TRBJ2-3; the match to TRBD1 covers 12 bases. This chain's CDR3 is CASSYPGTGGRDTQYF. In nucleotides, the CDR3 is TGTGCCAGCAGTTATCCCGGGACAGGGGGCAGGGATACGCAGTATTTT.